Sequencing of this T cell receptor (beta chain) was carried out in a study of graft-versus-host responses after intestinal transplantation listed by TCRdb under 2021. About the study as a whole: Recipients received multivisceral, liver-intestinal, or isolated intestinal transplants. All recipients received anti-thymocyte globulin induction followed by maintenance tacrolimus and steroids for two to four years. Bulk TCR-beta CDR3 sequencing was used to track graft-versus-host and host-versus-graft alloreactive T cell clones in the graft, circulation and bone marrow after intestinal transplantation. Alloreactive clones were identified by sequencing pre-transplant mixed lymphocyte reaction products and comparing these products with unstimulated pre-transplant donor and recipient T cells. The cohort enrolled some 23 intestinal transplant recipients, one of whom was a retransplant, and a few patients without pretransplant specimens were excluded. A peak of at least 4% donor T cells among recipient peripheral blood mononuclear cells was the definition used for donor T cell macrochimerism. Samples from three later patients were sequenced in-house on an Illumina MiSeq with MiXCR processing rather than by the commercial service.

Worth noting for this clone: Which antigen it targets is not known. No qualities accompany the bases; no much larger clone lies one base away.

What this sample's time point label stands for: cells obtained before transplantation from donor or recipient. CD3+CD4+ and CD3+CD8+ populations were FACS-sorted from unstimulated pre-transplant donor and recipient cells taken from spleen or lymph nodes. Study-wide findings and limitations: In patients with donor T cell macrochimerism, the allografts had high GvH to HvG T cell clonal ratios. The relatively low number and heterogeneity of intestinal transplant patients limited the conclusions. GvH clones were detected in recipient bone marrow, and some appeared earlier in ileal mucosa or blood, consistent with an intestinal mucosal origin. Early after transplant, peak levels of circulating GvH clones were associated with declines in HvG clones.

Trimming takes 7 bases off V and 4 bases off J; junction bases not matched to a gene: 5. Taken from cysteine to phenylalanine, the CDR3 has 13 residues. The only DNA kept is the CDR3, 39 bases in frame from the first base. The germline V gene (reference sequence) provides CDR1 SGHKS and CDR2 YYEKEE. Library construction relied on the immunoSEQ multiplex PCR assay. For most patients, genomic DNA was isolated with the Qiagen DNeasy Blood and Tissue Kit and shipped frozen to Adaptive Biotechnologies for TCR sequencing. For most patients, genomic DNA was subjected to high-throughput TCR-beta CDR3 sequencing by Adaptive Biotechnologies. As for the authors' bioinformatics: Adaptive's ImmunoSEQ software was the source of the TCR sequencing data for over 15 patients, while a few other patients were processed with MiXCR and VDJtools. CD4 versus CD8 sorting errors were corrected by removing sequences found in both subsets at a frequency ratio below 5:1. Because the origin of CDR3 nucleotide sequences shared between donor and recipient could not be assigned, those sequences were removed. To be classed as alloreactive, a clone needed at least 2-fold expansion over unstimulated cells and a minimum CFSE-low frequency of 0.002% (template counts) or 0.001% (read counts). Mappable clones were those detected in sequenced pre-transplant spleen, lymph node, or MLR CFSE-low populations of the donor or recipient. Cumulative frequency of alloreactive clones was calculated as a percentage of all sequences weighted by copy number. Drawn from immuneACCESS, this table holds only the in-frame rearrangements with V and J called that TCRdb kept. Clones are partly lost; checked studies trace under half to an unresolved V gene and leave the rest unexplained. V, J and clone size derive from that table, while D and trimming were established from the DNA sequence. The sample records around 40,000 clones, approximately 93% of which are singletons. Around 0.2% of the sample is in the top ten clones.

The specimen comprised unstimulated CD4+ T cells sorted from spleen or lymph node cells, sampled before transplant. The chain is made from TRBV5-5 and TRBJ1-2; the junction holds 9 bases that match TRBD1. This receptor was obtained from a human donor who was the organ donor for an intestinal transplant. CDR3 reads: CASRRQGGYGYTF. The nucleotides are TGTGCCAGCCGTCGACAGGGGGGCTATGGCTACACCTTC.